The 4 T cell receptor beta chains below all came from one sample that was sequenced in a study of beta chain features in type 1 diabetes. Every isolated RNA sample was fully reverse transcribed, so sequencing captured expressed TCRB transcripts. Repertoires were generated with immunoSEQ multiplex PCR, while TCRdb's copy carries only in-frame clones and drops some. The sample yields 430,000 or so clones, more than 9.5% seen once. Sequencing was done on a sample of naive CD4+ T cells from blood. Every receptor here comes from a woman in her late teens or twenties in good health.

The rearrangement uses TRBV29-1 and TRBJ1-2, with D unresolved. CDR3 size: 13 residues. Germline values: CDR1 SQVTM, CDR2 ANQGSEA. V lost 0 bases and J 6 bases, leaving 11 bases between the germline ends. CDR3 sequence (DNA): TGCAGCGTTGAAGATGGCAGGCAGGATGGCTACACCTTC. Translated: CSVEDGRQDGYTF.

V is TRBV21-1 and J is TRBJ2-7; TRBD1, as called in the table, went unchecked against the DNA. TRBV21-1 is marked as a pseudogene. This CDR3 is 16 amino acids long. The CDR3 bases are TGTGCCAGCACCAGGACCCGGGACAGGACCACCTACGAGCAGTACGTC. Protein: CASTRTRDRTTYEQYV.

This clone was seen a few times. The V gene is TRBV5-6, the J gene TRBJ2-7; D perhaps matches TRBD2 (6 bases). The CDR3 is made up of 11 amino acids. CDR1 and CDR2 from the germline V gene are SGHDT and YYEEEE. CDR3 in amino acids: CASSSGEAYEV. Written as DNA, the CDR3 is TGTGCCAGCAGCTCCGGGGAGGCCTACGAAGTC.

This clone was observed a handful of times. V is TRBV28 and J is TRBJ1-4; TRBD1 aligns across 9 bases. The ends lost 6 bases at V and 5 bases at J; junction bases unmatched: 4. This CDR3 region has 14 residues. The germline CDR1 and CDR2 sequences are MDHEN and SYDVKM. The CDR3 DNA reads TGTGCCAGCAGGAGTGGGACAGGGAATGAAAAACTGTTTTTT. Residues: CASRSGTGNEKLFF.